This TCR beta chain was observed in a study of molecular identifiers for immune sequencing clone quantification. Broader study findings: Clones that had above 20 RNA copies took up over 97% of effector molecules but under 1% in naive cells.

Using a CD8+CD4-CCR7+CD45RA+ phenotype, naive CD8 T cells were sorted. As concerns this clonotype: The antigen is not known.

A single record per CDR3 protein comes from TCRdb applying MiXCR to the PCR reads. The data contain 490,000 or so distinct CDR3 sequences, 25% of them singletons. Germline-derived CDR1 and CDR2 are SGHNT and YENEEA. The CDR3 has 12 residues. The V gene lost 4 bases and the J gene lost 8 bases, with 9 bases spanning the gap. The TCR sequence derives from a human donor in good health. Some libraries in this study had Jurkat cell RNA spiked in. Specimen: naive CD8+ T cells from blood, with Jurkat cell RNA spiked in. The subset: FACS-sorted CD8+CD4-CCR7+CD45RA+ naive T cells. The chain combines TRBV11-3 with TRBJ2-1, with D possibly matching TRBD2 (5 bases). The CDR3 region is CASSSGSDEQFF. The DNA for the CDR3 is TGTGCCAGCAGCTCTGGGAGCGATGAGCAGTTCTTC. The full variable domain, in which reference TRBV11-3 and TRBJ2-1 provide the parts outside the CDR3, is EAGVVQSPRYKIIEKKQPVAFWCNPISGHNTLYWYLQNLGQGPELLIRYENEEAVDDSQLPKDRFSAERLKGVDSTLKIQPAELGDSAVYLCASSSGSDEQFFGPGTRLTVL.